This T cell receptor (beta chain) comes out of a study of vaccination effects on CD4 cells after COVID-19. In the case of this clone: Its specificity is unknown.

Libraries were prepared by immunoSEQ multiplex PCR; TCRdb keeps only in-frame clonotypes and omits some of them. This table has about 16,000 clones, 70% to 80% appearing once. Trimming shortened V by 5 bases and J by 5 bases, and 19 bases separated the two germline ends. The CDR3 sequence is 15 residues long. Germline values: CDR1 MNHNY, CDR2 SVGAGI (reference sequence). Prior to sequencing, the ViraFEST assay stimulated PBMC with viral peptide pools, which expanded the antigen-specific CD4+ T cells. Having been cultured for 10 days, the cells underwent CD4+ T cell isolation. As their vaccination, participants received two doses of either BNT162b2 or mRNA-1273.

The chain joins TRBV6-6 to TRBJ2-7; D is uncertain. This specimen was CD4+ T cells from PBMCs cultured with HCoV-NL63 spike peptides, taken after COVID-19 vaccination. The source is a human donor who received a COVID-19 vaccine. In DNA form, the CDR3 reads TGTGCCAGCAGTCCCTCCCAGTCGGGCCGGGACGAGCAGTACTTC. Translation gives CASSPSQSGRDEQYF.